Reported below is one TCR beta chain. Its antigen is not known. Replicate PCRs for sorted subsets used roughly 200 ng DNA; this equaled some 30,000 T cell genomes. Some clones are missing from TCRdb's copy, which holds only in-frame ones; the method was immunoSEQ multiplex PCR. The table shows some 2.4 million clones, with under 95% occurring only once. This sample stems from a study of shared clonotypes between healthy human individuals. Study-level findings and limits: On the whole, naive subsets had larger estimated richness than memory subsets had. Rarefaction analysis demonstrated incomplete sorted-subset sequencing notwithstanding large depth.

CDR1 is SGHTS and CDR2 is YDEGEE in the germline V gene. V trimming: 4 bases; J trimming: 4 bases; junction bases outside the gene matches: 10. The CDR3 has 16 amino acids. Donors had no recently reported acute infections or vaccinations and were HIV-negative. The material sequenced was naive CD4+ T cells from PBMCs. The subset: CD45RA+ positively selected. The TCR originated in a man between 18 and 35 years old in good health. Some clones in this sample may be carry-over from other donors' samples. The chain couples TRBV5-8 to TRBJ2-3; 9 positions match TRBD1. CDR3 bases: TGTGCCAGCAGCCCAGGTACAGGGGGCAGGGCAGATACGCAGTATTTT. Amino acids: CASSPGTGGRADTQYF.